Each of the 18 T cell receptor beta chains below was sequenced from the same sample in a study of cytomegalovirus exposure and HLA in healthy donors. The PCR contained 60 Vbeta and 13 Jbeta primers. Measured with immunoSEQ multiplex PCR; TCRdb has only the in-frame clones, and not every one. Among about 170,000 clones, about three quarters were seen once, and the ten largest hold 3% to 3.5%. Sequencing was performed on PBMCs. These receptors were obtained from a female donor in good health and CMV-seronegative.

This clone was picked up a small number of times. V usage is TRBV6-4 and J usage is TRBJ2-7; D is perhaps TRBD1 (6 bases). This CDR3 is 14 amino acids long. V dropped 4 bases and J dropped 0 bases, with 10 bases sitting between them. In germline, CDR1 is MRHNA, CDR2 SNTAGT. CDR3 DNA: TGTGCCAGCAGTGGACAGGATTCCTCCTACGAGCAGTACTTC. It codes for CASSGQDSSYEQYF.

This chain connects TRBV30 to TRBJ1-2; no reliable D call. V gave up 0 bases and J gave up 4 bases, with 12 bases separating them. From germline, CDR1 is GTSNPN and CDR2 SVGIG (reference sequence). The CDR3 is 14 amino acids. The chain's CDR3 is CAWSVREGGYGYTF. In nucleotides, the CDR3 is TGTGCCTGGAGTGTAAGAGAGGGCGGCTATGGCTACACCTTC. Supplemented by reference TRBV30 and TRBJ1-2, the full variable domain reads SQTIHQWPATLVQPVGSPLSLECTVEGTSNPNLYWYRQAAGRGLQLLFYSVGIGQISSEVPQNLSASRPQDRQFILSSKKLLLSDSGFYLCAWSVREGGYGYTFGSGTRLTVV.

The chain carries TRBV11-3 and TRBJ2-3; TRBD2 aligns across 8 bases. Germline CDR1 and CDR2: SGHNT and YENEEA. Germline trimming cut 5 bases from V and 8 bases from J; bases unmatched to any gene: 12. CDR3 size: 15 residues. This CDR3 is CASSRGAGGGGTQYF. As DNA, the CDR3 is TGTGCCAGCAGCAGAGGGGCGGGAGGTGGTGGTACGCAGTATTTT.

This clone showed up just once. The chain has TRBV28 and TRBJ1-2; weak D call: TRBD1 (6 bases). Germline V lookup: CDR1 MDHEN, CDR2 SYDVKM. The ends were cut back, 8 bases at V and 7 bases at J, with 20 bases in the middle. The CDR3 totals 14 residues. In DNA form, the CDR3 reads TGTGCCAGCGATTTCACCAGGGGCTCACGTGGCTACACCTTC. It yields the protein CASDFTRGSRGYTF.

The chain carries TRBV11-2 and TRBJ2-7; D is possibly TRBD2 (6 bases). The germline V gene has CDR1 SGHAT and CDR2 FQNNGV. This CDR3 has 12 residues. V gave up 4 bases and J gave up 3 bases, with 7 bases separating them. The CDR3 DNA follows: TGTGCCAGCAGCTCGACTAGCTACGAGCAGTACTTC. It encodes CASSSTSYEQYF.

The chain uses TRBV10-1 and TRBJ1-1, with TRBD1 matching over 9 bases. The CDR3 has 14 amino acids. The V and J ends lost 0 bases and 10 bases, in that order; junction bases with no gene match: 6. Germline-derived CDR1 and CDR2 are WNHNN and SYGVQD (reference sequence). The CDR3, as DNA: TGCGCCAGCAGTGAGTCTGGGACAGGGTTGTCAGCTTTCTTT. Encoded protein: CASSESGTGLSAFF.

This clone was seen a handful of times. The V and J genes are TRBV6-5 and TRBJ1-1, with D unclear. The CDR3 totals 15 residues. The germline gives CDR1 MNHEY, CDR2 SVGAGI. The V gene lost 7 bases and the J gene lost 5 bases, with 20 bases spanning the gap. CDR3 loop: CASTLSKGGGTEAFF. The CDR3 DNA reads TGTGCCAGCACCCTGTCTAAGGGAGGAGGAACTGAAGCTTTCTTT.

The chain uses TRBV7-6 and TRBJ2-7, with unresolved D. CDR1 and CDR2 (germline): SGHVS, FNYEAQ. The V end lost 5 bases, the J end lost 4 bases, and 18 bases lay between the germline ends. The CDR3 loop spans 15 amino acids. DNA for the CDR3: TGTGCCAGCAGCCGGTCCGCAGGTTCGGCATACGAGCAGTACTTC. This codes for CASSRSAGSAYEQYF.

The V and J genes are TRBV11-2 and TRBJ2-5; the D gene is possibly TRBD1 (5 bases). V was trimmed by 3 bases and J by 3 bases, leaving 14 bases between them. Germline assignment: CDR1 SGHAT and CDR2 FQNNGV. There are 15 residues in the CDR3. CDR3 nucleotides: TGTGCCAGCAGCTTTTCCAGCCAGGGCAAAGAGACCCAGTACTTC. This translates into CASSFSSQGKETQYF.

This rearrangement joins TRBV11-1 to TRBJ1-4; maybe TRBD1 (6 bases). V lost 5 bases, J lost 9 bases, and 22 bases lay in between. This CDR3 has 16 residues. Per the germline V gene, CDR1 is SGHAT and CDR2 is FQDESV (reference sequence). CDR3 amino acids: CASSLRTPTGMKKLFF. The CDR3, as DNA: TGTGCCAGCAGCCTTAGGACCCCGACAGGTATGAAAAAACTGTTTTTT. Drawing the rest from reference TRBV11-1 and TRBJ1-4, the complete variable domain is EAEVAQSPRYKITEKSQAVAFWCDPISGHATLYWYRQILGQGPELLVQFQDESVVDDSQLPKDRFSAERLKGVDSTLKIQPAELGDSAMYLCASSLRTPTGMKKLFFGSGTQLSVL.

The V call is TRBV21-1, the J call TRBJ2-5; the table's D call TRBD2 went unverified against the DNA. TRBV21-1 is classified as a pseudogene. This CDR3 region has 13 residues. The CDR3 nucleotides read TGTGCCAGCAGCCCGCAAGCTCCTGGGACCCAGTACTTC. Encoded protein: CASSPQAPGTQYF.

The chain employs TRBV5-1 and TRBJ1-1; D remains ambiguous. Trimming took 7 bases from V and 0 from J, leaving 10 bases between them. The CDR3 is made up of 13 amino acids. In germline, CDR1 is SGHRS, CDR2 YFSETQ. The CDR3 sequence: CASCKEVNTEAFF. CDR3 nucleotides: TGCGCCAGCTGCAAGGAGGTGAACACTGAAGCTTTCTTT. The full variable domain, with the rest looked up from reference TRBV5-1 and TRBJ1-1, is KAGVTQTPRYLIKTRGQQVTLSCSPISGHRSVSWYQQTPGQGLQFLFEYFSETQRNKGNFPGRFSGRQFSNSRSEMNVSTLELGDSALYLCASCKEVNTEAFFGQGTRLTVV.

CDR3 coding DNA: TGCGCCAGCAGCTCCCACGAGCTCGACGAGCAGTACTTC. As protein: CASSSHELDEQYF. This chain uses TRBV5-1 with TRBJ2-7, with D unclear. V lost 3 bases, J lost 5 bases, and 12 bases lay in between. The CDR3 is 13 residues long. Per the germline V gene, CDR1 is SGHRS and CDR2 is YFSETQ.

The V gene is TRBV7-3, the J gene TRBJ2-3, with 7 bases that match TRBD2. Per the germline V gene, CDR1 is SGHTA and CDR2 is FQGTGA. V lost 0 bases, J lost 0 bases, and 9 bases stayed unmatched. CDR3 size: 18 residues. CDR3 nucleotides: TGTGCCAGCAGCTTAACCCCGCAGCGGGGTGGGAGCACAGATACGCAGTATTTT. This codes for CASSLTPQRGGSTDTQYF.

The V call is TRBV20-1, the J call TRBJ1-1; TRBD1 matches at 7 bases. Per germline, CDR1 DFQATT and CDR2 SNEGSKA (reference sequence). The CDR3 is 11 residues long. V was clipped by 2 bases and J by 7 bases; unmatched bases: 1. The CDR3 DNA sequence: TGCAGTGCTAGACAGGGGGTTGAAGCTTTCTTT. Amino acid sequence: CSARQGVEAFF.

The rearrangement uses TRBV16 and TRBJ2-5; D perhaps matches TRBD2 (6 bases). Between the trimmed V and J ends, which lost 6 bases and 0 bases, there was a span of 14 bases. The germline gives CDR1 KGHSY, CDR2 FQNENV. The CDR3 runs to 15 residues. Here the CDR3 reads CASSHAGPYQETQYF. Written as DNA, the CDR3 is TGTGCCAGCAGTCACGCGGGGCCGTACCAAGAGACCCAGTACTTC. The full variable domain, its missing parts supplied by reference TRBV16 and TRBJ2-5, is GEEVAQTPKHLVRGEGQKAKLYCAPIKGHSYVFWYQQVLKNEFKFLISFQNENVFDETGMPKERFSAKCLPNSPCSLEIQATKLEDSAVYFCASSHAGPYQETQYFGPGTRLLVL.

This clone was picked up many times. V and J are TRBV19 and TRBJ2-6; the match to TRBD2 covers 7 bases. There are 17 residues in the CDR3. CDR1 is LNHDA, CDR2 SQIVND, per germline (reference sequence). V gave up 3 bases and J gave up 0 bases; unmatched junction bases: 5. The CDR3 sequence: CASSMGGSSSGANVLTF. The DNA of the CDR3 is TGTGCCAGTAGTATGGGCGGGAGTAGCTCTGGGGCCAACGTCCTGACTTTC.

The genes are TRBV6-5 and TRBJ2-1, with 7 bases fitting TRBD2. Trimming removed 2 bases from V and 3 bases from J; junction bases left unmatched: 7. This CDR3 is 16 amino acids long. Germline CDR1 reads MNHEY; CDR2 reads SVGAGI. The CDR3 coding sequence is TGTGCCAGCAGTTACGTGGCGGGAGCGGTCTACAATGAGCAGTTCTTC. It is translated as CASSYVAGAVYNEQFF.